The clone carrying this TCR beta chain was seen only a few times. Of the isolated RNA, all was reverse transcribed, and so the sequenced material was expressed TCRB transcripts. The table came from immunoSEQ multiplex PCR; TCRdb's copy has only in-frame clones and leaves some out. This sample has 620,000 or so clones, with less than 20% found just once. This sample is drawn from a study of beta chain features in type 1 diabetes. Whole-study context: Cell yields, age and gender were similar between patients and healthy donors.

The CDR3 sequence is 15 residues long. Germline loops: CDR1 SGHDN, CDR2 FVKESK. Unmatched junction bases numbered 2, after V lost 3 bases and J lost 6 bases. This receptor was identified in a man aged 18 to 29 in good health. Specimen: naive CD4+ T cells from blood. V usage is TRBV14 and J usage is TRBJ2-1; 13 bases map to TRBD2. CDR3 nucleotide sequence: TGTGCCAGCAGCCAGACTAGCGGGAGGCCCAATGAGCAGTTCTTC. Residues: CASSQTSGRPNEQFF.